Only a few counts were recorded for the clone carrying this TCR beta chain. Participants were aged roughly 18 to 95 years, lived in about two dozen US areas, and enrolled virtually. Grouping used clinical history reported by participants in a survey and questionnaire. The data were produced by immunoSEQ multiplex PCR, yet TCRdb's version contains in-frame clones alone and is incomplete. The sample consists of just over 150,000 clones, more than 75% of them appearing once. The data were taken from a study of blood T cell repertoires in COVID-19. After removal of 4 bases from V and 3 bases from J, the junction contained 8 bases not matched to a gene. The germline gives CDR1 MNHNS, CDR2 SASEGT. This CDR3 spans 16 amino acids.

The sample was PBMCs or T cells enriched from blood (not recorded which). This clonotype originated in a woman aged 45-65 years who had recovered from COVID-19. The chain links TRBV6-1 to TRBJ2-1; 8 bases agree with TRBD2. The CDR3 region has the DNA TGTGCCAGCAGTGTCGGAAGCGGGGGTCTCTACAATGAGCAGTTCTTC. Translating it yields CASSVGSGGLYNEQFF.